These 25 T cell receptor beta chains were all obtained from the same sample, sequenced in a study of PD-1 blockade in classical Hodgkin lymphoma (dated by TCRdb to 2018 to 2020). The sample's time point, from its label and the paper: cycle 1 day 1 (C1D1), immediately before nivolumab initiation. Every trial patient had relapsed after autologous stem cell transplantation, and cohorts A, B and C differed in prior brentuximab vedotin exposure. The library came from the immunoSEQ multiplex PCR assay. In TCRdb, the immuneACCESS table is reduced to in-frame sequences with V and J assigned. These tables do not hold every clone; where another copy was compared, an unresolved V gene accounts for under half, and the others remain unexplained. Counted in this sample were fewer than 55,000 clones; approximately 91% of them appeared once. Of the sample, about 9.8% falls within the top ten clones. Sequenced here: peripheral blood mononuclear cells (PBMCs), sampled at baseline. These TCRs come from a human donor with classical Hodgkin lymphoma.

CDR3: CAISEGHPAPNEQFF. The CDR3 DNA reads as TGTGCCATCAGTGAGGGTCACCCGGCCCCTAATGAGCAGTTCTTC. The genes are TRBV10-3 and TRBJ2-1; D unresolved. This CDR3 contains 15 residues. The V end was cut by 2 bases, the J end by 7 bases, with 15 bases between. Germline CDR1 reads ENHRY; CDR2 reads SYGVKD.

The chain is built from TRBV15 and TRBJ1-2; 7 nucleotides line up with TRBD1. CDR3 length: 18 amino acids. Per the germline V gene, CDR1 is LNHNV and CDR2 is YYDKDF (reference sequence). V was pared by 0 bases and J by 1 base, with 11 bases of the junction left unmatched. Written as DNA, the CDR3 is TGTGCCACCAGCAGAGAGGTGGGGTGGGACAGACTTAACTATGGCTACACCTTC. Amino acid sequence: CATSREVGWDRLNYGYTF.

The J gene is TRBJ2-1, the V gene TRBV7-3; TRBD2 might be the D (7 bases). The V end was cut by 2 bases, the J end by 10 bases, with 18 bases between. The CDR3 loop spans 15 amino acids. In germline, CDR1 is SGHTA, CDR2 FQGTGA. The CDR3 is CASSLVWGGRREQFF. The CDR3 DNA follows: TGTGCCAGCAGCTTAGTATGGGGGGGCCGCCGAGAGCAGTTCTTC.

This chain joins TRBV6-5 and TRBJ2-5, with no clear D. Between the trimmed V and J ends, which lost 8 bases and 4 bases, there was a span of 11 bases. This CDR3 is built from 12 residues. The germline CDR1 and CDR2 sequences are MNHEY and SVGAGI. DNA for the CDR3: TGTGCCAGCTCCGCGGTCCGAGAGACCCAGTACTTC. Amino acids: CASSAVRETQYF.

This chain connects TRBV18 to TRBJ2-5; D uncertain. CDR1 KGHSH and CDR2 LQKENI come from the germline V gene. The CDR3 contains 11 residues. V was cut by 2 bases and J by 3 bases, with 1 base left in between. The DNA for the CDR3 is TGTGCCAGCTCACCAAAAGAGACCCAGTACTTC. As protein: CASSPKETQYF.

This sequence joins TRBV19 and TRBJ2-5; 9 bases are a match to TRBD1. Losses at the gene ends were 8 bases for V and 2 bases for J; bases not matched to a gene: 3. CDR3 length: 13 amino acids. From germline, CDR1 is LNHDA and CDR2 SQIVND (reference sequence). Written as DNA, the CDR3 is TGTGCCAGTCGGGACAGGGCACAAGAGACCCAGTACTTC. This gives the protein CASRDRAQETQYF.

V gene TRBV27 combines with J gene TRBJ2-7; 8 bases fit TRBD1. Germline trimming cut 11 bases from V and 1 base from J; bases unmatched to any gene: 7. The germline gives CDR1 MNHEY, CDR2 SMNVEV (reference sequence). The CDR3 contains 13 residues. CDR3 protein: CAAARTGSYEQYF. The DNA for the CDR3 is TGTGCCGCTGCCCGGACAGGGTCCTACGAGCAGTACTTC.

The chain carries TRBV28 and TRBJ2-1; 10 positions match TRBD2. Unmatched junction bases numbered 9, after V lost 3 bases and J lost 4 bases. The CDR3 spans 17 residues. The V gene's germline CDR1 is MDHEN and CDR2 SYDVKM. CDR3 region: CASSFQGLADPYNEQFF. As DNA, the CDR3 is TGTGCCAGCAGTTTTCAAGGACTAGCGGATCCATACAATGAGCAGTTCTTC.

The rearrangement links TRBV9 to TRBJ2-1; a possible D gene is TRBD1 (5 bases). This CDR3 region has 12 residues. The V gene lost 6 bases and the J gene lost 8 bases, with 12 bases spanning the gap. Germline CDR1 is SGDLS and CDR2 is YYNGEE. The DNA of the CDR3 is TGTGCCAGCAATAGGGGAAGCGATGAGCAGTTCTTC. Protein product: CASNRGSDEQFF.

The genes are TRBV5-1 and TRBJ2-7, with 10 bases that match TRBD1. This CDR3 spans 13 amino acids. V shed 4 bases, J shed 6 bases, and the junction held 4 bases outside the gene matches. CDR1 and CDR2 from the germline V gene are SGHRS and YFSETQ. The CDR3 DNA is TGCGCCAGCAGCATCCGGGACAGGGGCGAGCAGTACTTC. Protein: CASSIRDRGEQYF.

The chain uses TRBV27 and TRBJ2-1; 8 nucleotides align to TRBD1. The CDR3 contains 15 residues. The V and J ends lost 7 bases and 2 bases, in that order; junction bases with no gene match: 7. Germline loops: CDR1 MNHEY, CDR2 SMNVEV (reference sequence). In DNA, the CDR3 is TGTGCCAGCATCAGAGGACAGGGCCCCTACAATGAGCAGTTCTTC. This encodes CASIRGQGPYNEQFF.

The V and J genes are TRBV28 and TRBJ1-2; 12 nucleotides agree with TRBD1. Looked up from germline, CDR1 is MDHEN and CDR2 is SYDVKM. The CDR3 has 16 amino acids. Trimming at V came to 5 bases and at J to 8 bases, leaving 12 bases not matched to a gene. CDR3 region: CASSPTGTGGSKGYTF. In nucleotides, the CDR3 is TGTGCCAGCAGTCCTACGGGGACAGGGGGCTCAAAAGGCTACACCTTC.

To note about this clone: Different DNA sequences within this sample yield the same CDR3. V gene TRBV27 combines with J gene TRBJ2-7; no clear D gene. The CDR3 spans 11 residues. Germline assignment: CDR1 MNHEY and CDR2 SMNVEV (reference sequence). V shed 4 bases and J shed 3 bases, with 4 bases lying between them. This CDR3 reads CASSSRYEQYF. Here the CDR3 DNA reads TGTGCCAGCAGTTCCCGCTACGAGCAGTACTTC.

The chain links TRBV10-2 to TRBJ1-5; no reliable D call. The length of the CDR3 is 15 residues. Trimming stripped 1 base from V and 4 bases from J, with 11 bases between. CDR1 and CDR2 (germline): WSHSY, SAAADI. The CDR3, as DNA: TGCGCCAGCAGTGAGTGGACGGCTGAAAATCAGCCCCAGCATTTT. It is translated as CASSEWTAENQPQHF.

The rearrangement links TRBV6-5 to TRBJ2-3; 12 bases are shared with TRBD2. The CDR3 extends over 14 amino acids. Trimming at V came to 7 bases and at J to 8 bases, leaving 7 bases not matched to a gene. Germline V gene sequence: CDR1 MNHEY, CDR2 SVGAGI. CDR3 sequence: CASNRLAGEGTQYF. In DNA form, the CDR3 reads TGTGCCAGCAACCGACTAGCGGGAGAGGGTACGCAGTATTTT.

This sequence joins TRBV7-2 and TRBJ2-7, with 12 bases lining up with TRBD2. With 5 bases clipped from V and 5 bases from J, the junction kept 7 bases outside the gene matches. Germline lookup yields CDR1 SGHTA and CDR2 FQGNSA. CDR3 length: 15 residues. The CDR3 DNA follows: TGTGCCAGCAGCCCTACTAGCGGGAGGTTGGACGAGCAGTACTTC. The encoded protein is CASSPTSGRLDEQYF.

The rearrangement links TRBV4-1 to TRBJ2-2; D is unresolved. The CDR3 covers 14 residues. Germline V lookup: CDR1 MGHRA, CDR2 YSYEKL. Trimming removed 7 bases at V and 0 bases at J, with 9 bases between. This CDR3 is CASTPRSNTGELFF. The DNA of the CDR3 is TGCGCCAGCACCCCCAGATCGAACACCGGGGAGCTGTTTTTT.

The chain's CDR3 is CATSRDRGATDTQYF. The CDR3 coding sequence is TGTGCCACCAGCAGAGATCGTGGGGCAACAGATACGCAGTATTTT. This chain uses TRBV15 with TRBJ2-3, with D tentatively TRBD1 (5 bases). Germline values: CDR1 LNHNV, CDR2 YYDKDF (reference sequence). The CDR3 is 15 residues long. Deletions cut 0 bases from V and 3 bases from J, with 10 bases between.

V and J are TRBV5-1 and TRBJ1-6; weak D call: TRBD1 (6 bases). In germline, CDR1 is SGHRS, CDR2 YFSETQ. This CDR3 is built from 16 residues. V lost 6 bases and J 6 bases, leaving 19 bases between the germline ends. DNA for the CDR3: TGCGCCAGCACCCCCGGGGGGGGCCGGGGTAATTCACCCCTCCACTTT. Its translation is CASTPGGGRGNSPLHF.

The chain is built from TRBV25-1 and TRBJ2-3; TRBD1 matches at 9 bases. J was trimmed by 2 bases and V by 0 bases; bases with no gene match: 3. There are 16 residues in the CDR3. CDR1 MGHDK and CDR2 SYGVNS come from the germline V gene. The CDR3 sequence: CASSEYLQGATDTQYF. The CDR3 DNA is TGTGCCAGCAGTGAATATTTACAGGGGGCCACAGATACGCAGTATTTT.

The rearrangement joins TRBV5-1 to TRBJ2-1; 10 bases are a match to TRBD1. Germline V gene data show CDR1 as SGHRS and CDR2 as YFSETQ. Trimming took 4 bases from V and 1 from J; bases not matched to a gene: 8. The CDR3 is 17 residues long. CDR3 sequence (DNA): TGCGCCAGCAGCCTGGGGACAGGGGATTTTTCCTACAATGAGCAGTTCTTC. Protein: CASSLGTGDFSYNEQFF.

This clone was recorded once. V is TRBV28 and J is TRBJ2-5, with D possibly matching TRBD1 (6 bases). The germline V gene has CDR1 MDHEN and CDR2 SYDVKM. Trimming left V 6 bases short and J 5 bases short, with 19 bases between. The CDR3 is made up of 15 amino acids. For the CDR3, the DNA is TGTGCCAGCAGGCCGAGGGGGATGGGTAAGGAGACCCAGTACTTC. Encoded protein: CASRPRGMGKETQYF.

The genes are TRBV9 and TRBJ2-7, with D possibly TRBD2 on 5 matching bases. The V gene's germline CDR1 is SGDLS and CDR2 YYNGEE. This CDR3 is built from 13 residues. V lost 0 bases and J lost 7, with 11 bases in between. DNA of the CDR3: TGTGCCAGCAGCGTAGCTTTCGGGAAAGAGCAGTACTTC. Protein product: CASSVAFGKEQYF.

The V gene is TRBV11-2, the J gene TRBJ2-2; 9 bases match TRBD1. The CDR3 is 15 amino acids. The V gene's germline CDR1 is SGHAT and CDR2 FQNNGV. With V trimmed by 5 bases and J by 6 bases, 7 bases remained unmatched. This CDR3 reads CASSRPGQGAGELFF. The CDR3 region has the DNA TGTGCCAGCAGCAGGCCGGGACAGGGCGCCGGGGAGCTGTTTTTT.

The DNA of the CDR3 is TGTGCCAGCAGTCTAGGCGGGGGGGCCACAGATACGCAGTATTTT. It encodes CASSLGGGATDTQYF. The chain employs TRBV6-4 and TRBJ2-3; 9 bases match TRBD2. This CDR3 is built from 15 residues. The germline V gene encodes CDR1 MRHNA and CDR2 SNTAGT. Trimming at V came to 5 bases and at J to 2 bases, leaving 5 bases not matched to a gene.